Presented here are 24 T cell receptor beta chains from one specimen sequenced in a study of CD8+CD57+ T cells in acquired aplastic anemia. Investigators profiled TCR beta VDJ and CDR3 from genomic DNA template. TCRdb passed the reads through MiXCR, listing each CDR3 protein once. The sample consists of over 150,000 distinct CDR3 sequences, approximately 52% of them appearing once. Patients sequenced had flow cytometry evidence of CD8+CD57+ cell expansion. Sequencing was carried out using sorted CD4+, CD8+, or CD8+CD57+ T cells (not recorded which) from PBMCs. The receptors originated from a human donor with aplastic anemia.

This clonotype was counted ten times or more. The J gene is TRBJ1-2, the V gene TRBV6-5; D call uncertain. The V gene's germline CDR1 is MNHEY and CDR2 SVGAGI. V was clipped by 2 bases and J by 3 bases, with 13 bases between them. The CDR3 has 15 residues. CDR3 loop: CASSYLAVGDYGYTF. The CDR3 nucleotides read TGTGCCAGCAGTTACCTCGCTGTTGGAGACTATGGCTACACCTTC.

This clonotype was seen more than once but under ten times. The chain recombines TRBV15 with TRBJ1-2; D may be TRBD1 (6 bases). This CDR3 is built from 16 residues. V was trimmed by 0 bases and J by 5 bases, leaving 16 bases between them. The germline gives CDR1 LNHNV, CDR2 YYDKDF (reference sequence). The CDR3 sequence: CATSRDRPGRGYGYTF. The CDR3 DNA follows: TGTGCCACCAGCAGAGATCGGCCGGGAAGGGGGTATGGCTACACCTTC.

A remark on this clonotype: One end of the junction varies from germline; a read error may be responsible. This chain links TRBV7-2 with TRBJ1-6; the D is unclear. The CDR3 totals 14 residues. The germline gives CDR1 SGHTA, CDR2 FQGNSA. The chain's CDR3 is CAGSLMYVGSPLHF. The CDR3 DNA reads TGTGCCGGCAGCTTAATGTACGTCGGTTCGCCCCTCCACTTT.

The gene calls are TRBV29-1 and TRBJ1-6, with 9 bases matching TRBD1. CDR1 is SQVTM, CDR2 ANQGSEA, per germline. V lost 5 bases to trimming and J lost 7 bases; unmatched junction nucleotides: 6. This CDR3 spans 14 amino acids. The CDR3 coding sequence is TGCAGCGTTTCTGGACAGGGGCGGAATTCACCCCTCCACTTT. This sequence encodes CSVSGQGRNSPLHF.

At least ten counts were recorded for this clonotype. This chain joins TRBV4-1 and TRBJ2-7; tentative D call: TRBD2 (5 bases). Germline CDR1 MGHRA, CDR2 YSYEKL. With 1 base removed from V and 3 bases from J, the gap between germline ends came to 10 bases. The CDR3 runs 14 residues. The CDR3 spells CASSQVSGNYEQYF. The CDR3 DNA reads TGCGCCAGCAGCCAAGTGTCGGGGAACTACGAGCAGTACTTC.

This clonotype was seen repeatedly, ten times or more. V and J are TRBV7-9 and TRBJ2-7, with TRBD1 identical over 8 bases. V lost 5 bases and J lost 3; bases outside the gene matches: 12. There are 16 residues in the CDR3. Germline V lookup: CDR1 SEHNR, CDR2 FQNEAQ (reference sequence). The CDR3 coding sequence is TGTGCCAGCAGCCCACCAGGACAGGGCCTCTTCTACGAGCAGTACTTC. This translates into CASSPPGQGLFYEQYF.

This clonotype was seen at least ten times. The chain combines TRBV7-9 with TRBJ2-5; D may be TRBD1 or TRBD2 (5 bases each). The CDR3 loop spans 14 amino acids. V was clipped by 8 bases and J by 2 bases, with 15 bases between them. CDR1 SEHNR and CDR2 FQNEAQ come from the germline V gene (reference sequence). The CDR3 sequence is CASGDQESQETQYF. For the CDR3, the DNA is TGTGCCAGCGGGGACCAAGAAAGTCAAGAGACCCAGTACTTC. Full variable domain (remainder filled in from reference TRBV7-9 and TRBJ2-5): DTGVSQNPRHKITKRGQNVTFRCDPISEHNRLYWYRQTLGQGPEFLTYFQNEAQLEKSRLLSDRFSAERPKGSFSTLEIQRTEQGDSAMYLCASGDQESQETQYFGPGTRLLVL.

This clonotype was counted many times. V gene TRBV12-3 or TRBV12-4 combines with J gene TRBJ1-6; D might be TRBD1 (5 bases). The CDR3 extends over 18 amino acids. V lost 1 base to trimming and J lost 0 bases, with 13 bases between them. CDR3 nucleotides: TGTGCCAGCAGTTTAGGGGACGGAGGTAGCTCCTATAATTCACCCCTCCACTTT. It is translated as CASSLGDGGSSYNSPLHF.

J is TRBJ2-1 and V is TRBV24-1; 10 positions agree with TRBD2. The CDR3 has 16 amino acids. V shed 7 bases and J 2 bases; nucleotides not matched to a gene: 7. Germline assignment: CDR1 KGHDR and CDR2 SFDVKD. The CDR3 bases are TGTGCCACCAGCTTGCCAGGACTAGCGGCCTACAATGAGCAGTTCTTC. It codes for CATSLPGLAAYNEQFF.

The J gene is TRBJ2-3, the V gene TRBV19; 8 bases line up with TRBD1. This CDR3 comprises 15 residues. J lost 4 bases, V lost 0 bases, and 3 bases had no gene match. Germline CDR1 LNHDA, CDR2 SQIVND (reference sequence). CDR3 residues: CASSIDPTGADTQYF. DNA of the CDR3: TGTGCCAGTAGTATAGATCCGACAGGGGCAGATACGCAGTATTTT.

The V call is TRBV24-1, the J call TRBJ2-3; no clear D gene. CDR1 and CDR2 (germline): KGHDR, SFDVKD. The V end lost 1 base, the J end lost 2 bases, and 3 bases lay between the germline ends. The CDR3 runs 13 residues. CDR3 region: CATSDLYTDTQYF. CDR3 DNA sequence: TGTGCCACCAGTGATTTATACACAGATACGCAGTATTTT.

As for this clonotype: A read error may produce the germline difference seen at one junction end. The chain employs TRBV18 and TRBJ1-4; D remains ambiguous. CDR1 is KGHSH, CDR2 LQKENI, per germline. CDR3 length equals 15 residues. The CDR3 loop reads CASSPAREANEKLLF. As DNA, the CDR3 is TGTGCCAGCTCACCAGCGAGGGAAGCGAATGAAAAACTGCTTTTT.

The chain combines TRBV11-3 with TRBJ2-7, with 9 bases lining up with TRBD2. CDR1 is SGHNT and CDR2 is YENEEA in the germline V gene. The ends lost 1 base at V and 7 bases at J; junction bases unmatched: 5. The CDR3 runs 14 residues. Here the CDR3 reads CASSLGASGEEQYF. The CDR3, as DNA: TGTGCCAGCAGCTTAGGGGCTAGCGGGGAGGAGCAGTACTTC.

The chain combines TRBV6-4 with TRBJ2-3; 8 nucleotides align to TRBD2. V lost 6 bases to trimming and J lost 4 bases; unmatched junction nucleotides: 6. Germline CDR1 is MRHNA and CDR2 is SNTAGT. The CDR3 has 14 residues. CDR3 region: CASRDSGASDTQYF. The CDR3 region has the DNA TGTGCCAGCAGAGATAGCGGGGCCTCAGATACGCAGTATTTT.

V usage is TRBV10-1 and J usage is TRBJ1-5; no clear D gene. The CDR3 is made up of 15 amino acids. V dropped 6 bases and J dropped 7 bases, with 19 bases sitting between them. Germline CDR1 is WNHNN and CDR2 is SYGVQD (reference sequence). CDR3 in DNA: TGCGCCAGCAGCCAAGCAGACAATCCAAGCCAGCCCCAGCATTTT. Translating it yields CASSQADNPSQPQHF.

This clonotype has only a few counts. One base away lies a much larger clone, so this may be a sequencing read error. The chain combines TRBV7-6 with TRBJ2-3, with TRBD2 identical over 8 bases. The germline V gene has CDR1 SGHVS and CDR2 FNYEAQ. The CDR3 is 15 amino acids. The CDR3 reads CVSSFGTRDTDTQYF. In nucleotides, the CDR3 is TGTGTCAGCAGCTTCGGGACTAGGGACACAGATACGCAGTATTTT.

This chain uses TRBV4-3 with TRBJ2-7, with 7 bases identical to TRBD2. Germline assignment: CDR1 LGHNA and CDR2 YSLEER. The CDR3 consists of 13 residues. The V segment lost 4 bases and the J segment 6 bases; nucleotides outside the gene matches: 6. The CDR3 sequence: CASSPRDYPEQYF. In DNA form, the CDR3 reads TGCGCCAGCAGCCCGCGGGACTACCCCGAGCAGTACTTC.

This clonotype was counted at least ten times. The CDR3 nucleotides read TGCGCCAGCAGCCAGGGGGACAGTGAGGACGAGCAGTACTTC. Translating gives CASSQGDSEDEQYF. The chain combines TRBV4-3 with TRBJ2-7, with 7 bases fitting TRBD1. The CDR3 is 14 amino acids. Per the germline V gene, CDR1 is LGHNA and CDR2 is YSLEER. The J segment lost 5 bases and the V segment lost 3 bases, leaving 7 bases of the junction unmatched.

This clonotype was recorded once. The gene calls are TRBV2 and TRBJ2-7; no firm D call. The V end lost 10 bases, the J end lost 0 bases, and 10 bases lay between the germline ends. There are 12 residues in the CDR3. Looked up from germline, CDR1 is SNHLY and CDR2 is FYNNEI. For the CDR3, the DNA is TGTGCCACCGGGCCCGTCTCCTACGAGCAGTACTTC. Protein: CATGPVSYEQYF.

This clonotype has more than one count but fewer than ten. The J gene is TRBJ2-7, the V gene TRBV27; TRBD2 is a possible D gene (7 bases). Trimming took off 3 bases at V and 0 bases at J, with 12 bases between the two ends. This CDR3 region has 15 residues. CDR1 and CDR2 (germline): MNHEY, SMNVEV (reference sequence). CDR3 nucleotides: TGTGCCAGCAGTTTGGGGGGGGGGGCCTCCTACGAGCAGTACTTC. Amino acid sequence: CASSLGGGASYEQYF.

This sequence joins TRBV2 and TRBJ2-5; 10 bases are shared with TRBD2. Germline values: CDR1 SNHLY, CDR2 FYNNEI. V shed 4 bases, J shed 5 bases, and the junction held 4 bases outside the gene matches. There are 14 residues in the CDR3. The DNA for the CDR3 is TGTGCCAGCAGTGGAGCGGGGGGGCACGAGACCCAGTACTTC. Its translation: CASSGAGGHETQYF.

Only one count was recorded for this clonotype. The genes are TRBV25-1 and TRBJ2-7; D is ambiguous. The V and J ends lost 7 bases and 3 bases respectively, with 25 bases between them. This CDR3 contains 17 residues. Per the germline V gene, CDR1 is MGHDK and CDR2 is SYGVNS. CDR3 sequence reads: CASTGPTTSTADYEQYF. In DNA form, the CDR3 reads TGTGCCAGCACCGGACCCACGACTTCCACCGCGGACTACGAGCAGTACTTC.

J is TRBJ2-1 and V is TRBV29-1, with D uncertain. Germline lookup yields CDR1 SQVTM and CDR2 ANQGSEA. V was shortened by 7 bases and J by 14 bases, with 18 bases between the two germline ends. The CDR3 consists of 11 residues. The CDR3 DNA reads TGCAGCGCCGAACTTGCGCGTCTGAAGTTCTTC. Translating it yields CSAELARLKFF.

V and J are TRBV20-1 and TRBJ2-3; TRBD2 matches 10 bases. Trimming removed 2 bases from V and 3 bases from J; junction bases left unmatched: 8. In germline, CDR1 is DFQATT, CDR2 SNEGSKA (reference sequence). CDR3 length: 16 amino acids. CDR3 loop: CSARRSGSGGTDTQYF. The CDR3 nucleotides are TGCAGTGCTAGACGGTCGGGTAGCGGGGGGACAGATACGCAGTATTTT.